The sample holds one count of the clone carrying this T cell receptor (beta chain). The CDR3 sequence is 11 residues long. The V end lost 3 bases, the J end lost 5 bases, and 4 bases lay between the germline ends. Original processing methods: Reference gene primers were amplified, and this amplification served to estimate nucleated cell counts. The assay was immunoSEQ multiplex PCR, and TCRdb's table has in-frame clones only and misses some. Clone size and the V and J calls come from that table; the DNA yielded D and trimming. The sample lists roughly 78,000 clones, around nine tenths occurring once. The sample comes from a study of blood T cell repertoires in COVID-19. The overall study: From the United States, Italy and Spain came samples of acute and convalescent COVID-19. PBMCs, B-cell-depleted T cells, or T cells provided the cDNA or gDNA that made up the material.

This receptor was obtained from a man between 60 and 70 years old with acute or convalescent COVID-19. The V call is TRBV12-3 or TRBV12-4, the J call TRBJ2-5; the D is unclear. Sample: peripheral blood. Written as DNA, the CDR3 is TGTGCCAGCAGTTTCATGGAGACCCAGTACTTC. Amino acids: CASSFMETQYF.